This paragraph covers one T cell receptor (beta chain) sequence. The sample is drawn from a study of OX40 agonist ivuxolimab in advanced cancers. Here immunoSEQ multiplex PCR was the method, and the copy in TCRdb shows in-frame clones only, minus some. The sample carries about 36,000 clones, about 70% recorded once. The receptor was derived from an adult with an advanced solid tumor such as melanoma, head and neck, liver or kidney cancer. The sample here was CD4+ or CD8+ T cells sorted from blood, taken in a trial of the OX40 agonist ivuxolimab.

The CDR3 reads CASSQGGGEKLFF. CDR3 in DNA: TGTGCCAGTAGTCAGGGAGGAGGAGAAAAACTGTTTTTT. V and J are TRBV19 and TRBJ1-4; tentative D call: TRBD1 (5 bases). V was shortened by 5 bases and J by 8 bases, with 12 bases between the two germline ends. Germline loops: CDR1 LNHDA, CDR2 SQIVND (reference sequence). The CDR3 is made up of 13 amino acids.